This T cell receptor beta chain is from a study of Ad26.COV2.S vaccination and SARS-CoV-2 variants. Study observations and caveats: Spike-specific TCR breadth was greater after Ad26.COV2.S than placebo.

Treatment described: 15 to 20 received Ad26.COV2.S at low or high dose, single or two shots; several received placebo; per-sample allocation not given. Repertoires come from day 63 after the first vaccine or placebo injection. This clone was observed a handful of times. What it binds is not known. Sequencing was performed with immunoSEQ multiplex PCR; in TCRdb, only in-frame clones are kept and a portion is missing. This table holds approximately 450,000 clones, 90% found once. This clonotype originated in a person aged 18-60 years who received the Ad26.COV2.S COVID-19 vaccine or a placebo. Material: peripheral blood, obtained in a trial of Ad26.COV2.S vaccine versus placebo.

CDR3 DNA: TGTGCCAGCGGACCGACGGGACAGGGGTTCCCTGAAGCTTTCTTT. Its protein product is CASGPTGQGFPEAFF. This sequence joins TRBV21-1 and TRBJ1-1; TRBD1, the table's D call, was not compared with the DNA. TRBV21-1 corresponds to a pseudogene. The length of the CDR3 is 15 residues.